Listed below are T cell receptor beta chains from one sample, sequenced in a study of blood T cell repertoires in COVID-19. Libraries were prepared by immunoSEQ multiplex PCR; TCRdb keeps only in-frame clonotypes and omits some of them. The repertoire holds about 210,000 clones, with approximately 82% as singletons. The sample comprised peripheral blood. All receptors derive from a woman aged 40 to 55 with acute or convalescent COVID-19. CDR3s include the opening cysteine and the closing phenylalanine or tryptophan. The order of the fields is CDR3 length, V gene, J gene, clone size, D gene, CDR3 DNA, CDR3 protein. The D gene is left open where the match is weak. The listing skips clone size in some rows; elsewhere it reads once, few, many or a size class.

12	TRBV13	TRBJ1-1	-	-	TGTGCCAGCAGCTCCACTCAGAGGTTAGCTTTCTTT	CASSSTQRLAFF
14	TRBV27	TRBJ2-3	-	-	TGTGCCAGCAGTTTGAGGGAGATGGGGGATACGCAGTATTTT	CASSLREMGDTQYF
15	TRBV5-6	TRBJ2-7	-	-	TGTGCCAGCAGCTTGGGCCCAGGGAACGGTGGGGAGCAGTACTTC	CASSLGPGNGGEQYF
14	TRBV7-2	TRBJ2-1	-	-	TGTGCCAGCAGCTTCGGCGGGTTCTACAATGAGCAGTTCTTC	CASSFGGFYNEQFF
16	TRBV27	TRBJ1-5	-	TRBD1	TGTGCCAGCATGGACAGGCATGGCCTCGCCAATCAGCCCCAGCATTTT	CASMDRHGLANQPQHF
14	TRBV5-1	TRBJ2-7	-	TRBD1	TGCGCCAGCAGCTTGTGGGGACAGACCTACGAGCAGTACTTC	CASSLWGQTYEQYF
17	TRBV28	TRBJ2-7	once	-	TGTGCCAGCAGTTTACTATCGGGCGGGACGGTCTCCTACGAGCAGTACTTC	CASSLLSGGTVSYEQYF
14	TRBV5-1	TRBJ2-7	once	-	TGCGCCAGCAGCGAAAGGGGCATCTCCTACGAGCAGTACTTC	CASSERGISYEQYF
14	TRBV5-1	TRBJ1-1	-	-	TGCGCCAGCAGCTTAGCGACGGATCACACTGAAGCTTTCTTT	CASSLATDHTEAFF
14	TRBV19	TRBJ2-1	once	TRBD2	TGTGCCAGTAGTCTCACCGGGACTAGCGGTGAGCAGTTCTTC	CASSLTGTSGEQFF
13	TRBV11-3	TRBJ1-3	-	-	TGTGCCAGCAGCCCCAGACCGGGGGGCACCATATATTTT	CASSPRPGGTIYF
16	TRBV11-3	TRBJ1-2	-	TRBD1	TGTGCCAGCAGCTTAGTGAACAGGGGGCGGAACTATGGCTACACCTTC	CASSLVNRGRNYGYTF
13	TRBV6-5	TRBJ1-2	-	TRBD1	TGTGCCAGCAGTTCGGACAGGTCGTATGGCTACACCTTC	CASSSDRSYGYTF
15	TRBV27	TRBJ2-7	-	TRBD2	TGTGCCAGCAGTTTATCCCTGGGGGGGGCCTACGAGCAGTACTTC	CASSLSLGGAYEQYF
15	TRBV7-2	TRBJ2-5	-	TRBD2	TGTGCCAGCAGCTCCAAAGCGGGGAGGCAAGGGACCCAGTACTTC	CASSSKAGRQGTQYF
13	TRBV19	TRBJ1-4	-	-	TGTGCCAGTAGACGGTCAGGGGATGAAAAACTGTTTTTT	CASRRSGDEKLFF
16	TRBV5-5	TRBJ2-5	few	TRBD1	TGTGCCAGCAGCTTGGACCCGGACAGGCGGAAGGAGACCCAGTACTTC	CASSLDPDRRKETQYF
14	TRBV6-2/TRBV6-3	TRBJ1-3	once	-	TGTGCCAGCAGCAGGGAGTTCTCTGGAAACACCATATATTTT	CASSREFSGNTIYF
15	TRBV18	TRBJ1-6	-	-	TGTGCCAGCTCACCAACTGGGCCCAAGGATTCACCCCTCCACTTT	CASSPTGPKDSPLHF
17	TRBV9	TRBJ1-3	-	TRBD1	TGTGCCAGCAGCCCCTTGAGAGGGACAGGGGTGGGAAACACCATATATTTT	CASSPLRGTGVGNTIYF
16	TRBV18	TRBJ2-1	once	TRBD2	TGTGCCAGCTCACCGGCTAGCGGGTTCTCCTACAATGAGCAGTTCTTC	CASSPASGFSYNEQFF
14	TRBV6-5	TRBJ2-3	-	-	TGTGCCAGCAGTTATGACAGAAGCACAGATACGCAGTATTTT	CASSYDRSTDTQYF
15	TRBV25-1	TRBJ2-3	-	-	TGTGCCAGCAGCCAGGCGGGCATACCCACAGATACGCAGTATTTT	CASSQAGIPTDTQYF
13	TRBV7-2	TRBJ1-5	-	TRBD1	TGTGCCAGCAGCCCCGGGACAGATCAGCCCCAGCATTTT	CASSPGTDQPQHF
13	TRBV6-2/TRBV6-3	TRBJ2-6	-	-	TGTGCCCACAGTTTATCTGGGGCCAACGTCCTGACTTTC	CAHSLSGANVLTF
16	TRBV27	TRBJ2-2	-	-	TGTGCCAGCAGTGACTATTCCGGGTCTGGGACCGGGGAGCTGTTTTTT	CASSDYSGSGTGELFF
14	TRBV11-2	TRBJ1-1	-	-	TGTGCCAGCAGCTTAGTGGGGGGAGGAACTGAAGCTTTCTTT	CASSLVGGGTEAFF
17	TRBV6-2/TRBV6-3	TRBJ2-7	-	-	TGTGCCAGCAGTTCCGAACCTCGGTCCCGCATAGCCTACGAGCAGTACTTC	CASSSEPRSRIAYEQYF
17	TRBV9	TRBJ2-4	-	TRBD1	TGTGCCAGCAGCGTAGGTGAGGACAGGGTAGCCAAAAACATTCAGTACTTC	CASSVGEDRVAKNIQYF
12	TRBV6-6	TRBJ2-7	-	TRBD1	TGTGCCAGCAGCAGGACAGGGGGCGAGCAGTACTTC	CASSRTGGEQYF
16	TRBV5-1	TRBJ2-7	-	TRBD2	TGCGCCAGCAGCTTGGAATCGGGAGGTACCCCCTACGAGCAGTACTTC	CASSLESGGTPYEQYF
12	TRBV30	TRBJ1-1	-	TRBD1	TGTGCCTGGGGGACAGAGAACACTGAAGCTTTCTTT	CAWGTENTEAFF
11	TRBV30	TRBJ1-1	-	-	TGTGCCTGGAGTTGGGGCACAAAAGCTTTCTTT	CAWSWGTKAFF
14	TRBV27	TRBJ2-1	-	TRBD2	TGTGCCAGCAGTTTAGCGGGAGGGTATTATGAGCAGTTCTTC	CASSLAGGYYEQFF
16	TRBV19	TRBJ2-3	-	-	TGTGCCAGTAGTATAGTGATGGGGCGCCGCACAGATACGCAGTATTTT	CASSIVMGRRTDTQYF
15	TRBV24-1	TRBJ2-7	-	TRBD1	TGTGCCACCAGTGATAGTGACAGGGGAGGCAACGAGCAGTACTTC	CATSDSDRGGNEQYF
15	TRBV7-6	TRBJ1-4	-	TRBD1	TGTGCCAGCATGTCGGGGACAGGGGCATTGGAAAAACTGTTTTTT	CASMSGTGALEKLFF
17	TRBV7-2	TRBJ1-5	-	TRBD1	TGTGCCAGCAGCTTATATCACGGGACAGGGGGCAATCAGCCCCAGCATTTT	CASSLYHGTGGNQPQHF
13	TRBV18	TRBJ1-2	few	TRBD1	TGTGCCAGCTCACCCGACAGGGACTATGGCTACACCTTC	CASSPDRDYGYTF
10	TRBV6-1	TRBJ1-2	-	-	TGTGCCAGCAGTGAATCAGGCTACACCTTC	CASSESGYTF
16	TRBV4-3	TRBJ2-7	-	-	TGCGCCAGCAGCCAAGCATACAGGGAGTTCCAGGGCGAGCAGTACTTC	CASSQAYREFQGEQYF